One and the same sample provided the 15 T cell receptor beta chains below, sequenced in a study of cytomegalovirus exposure and HLA in healthy donors. The study ran its PCR with 60 Vbeta and 13 Jbeta primers. Only in-frame clones appear in the TCRdb table, and some are missing; sequencing was by immunoSEQ multiplex PCR. The profile shows 180,000 or so clones, about 79% of them singletons. The sequenced material came from PBMCs. The receptor source for this set is a man aged 50 or older in good health and CMV-seropositive.

This clone came up a few times. The genes are TRBV4-1 and TRBJ2-1, with D tentatively TRBD1 (6 bases). Germline V gene sequence: CDR1 MGHRA, CDR2 YSYEKL. The V and J ends lost 5 bases and 7 bases respectively, with 15 bases between them. The CDR3 spans 14 residues. The CDR3 DNA sequence: TGCGCCAGCAGCGAAACAGGGTTGTATAATGAGCAGTTCTTC. Amino acid sequence: CASSETGLYNEQFF.

The CDR3 DNA reads as TGTGCCAGCAGCTCAAGGACAGGGAGCTCCTACAATGAGCAGTTCTTC. It is translated as CASSSRTGSSYNEQFF. The rearrangement uses TRBV13 and TRBJ2-1, with 8 bases lining up with TRBD1. CDR3 length: 16 residues. Germline-derived CDR1 and CDR2 are PRHDT and FYEKMQ (reference sequence). J lost 0 bases, V lost 4 bases, and 5 bases had no gene match.

The rearrangement uses TRBV28 and TRBJ1-1; TRBD1 aligns across 7 bases. Germline CDR1 and CDR2: MDHEN and SYDVKM. The CDR3 contains 15 residues. Trimming at V came to 7 bases and at J to 4 bases, leaving 12 bases not matched to a gene. The CDR3 sequence: CASTLTGASGTEAFF. The CDR3 bases are TGTGCCAGCACATTAACAGGGGCGTCGGGCACTGAAGCTTTCTTT.

The chain is built from TRBV9 and TRBJ2-2; D is possibly TRBD2 (6 bases). This CDR3 contains 14 residues. V was trimmed by 0 bases and J by 7 bases, leaving 10 bases between them. Germline-derived CDR1 and CDR2 are SGDLS and YYNGEE. CDR3 region: CASSVGPSVGELFF. The CDR3 DNA reads as TGTGCCAGCAGCGTAGGTCCTAGCGTCGGGGAGCTGTTTTTT.

This clone was seen only once. The rearrangement joins TRBV10-1 to TRBJ2-7; 9 bases line up with TRBD2. Germline trimming cut 2 bases from V and 0 bases from J; bases unmatched to any gene: 20. The CDR3 is made up of 21 amino acids. CDR1 is WNHNN, CDR2 SYGVQD, per germline (reference sequence). The CDR3 loop reads CASSEEVGLAGKPRYSYEQYV. The CDR3, as DNA: TGCGCCAGCAGTGAGGAGGTTGGGCTAGCGGGAAAACCGAGGTACTCCTACGAGCAGTACGTC.

The chain links TRBV2 to TRBJ2-4, with 7 nucleotides matching TRBD1. From germline, CDR1 is SNHLY and CDR2 FYNNEI. The CDR3 consists of 16 residues. V lost 4 bases and J lost 6; bases outside the gene matches: 12. The CDR3 coding sequence is TGTGCCAGCAGTGGAGAGCCGGGACAGAGGGGAAACATTCAGTACTTC. It encodes CASSGEPGQRGNIQYF.

J is TRBJ2-5 and V is TRBV5-1, with D perhaps matching TRBD2 (6 bases). CDR1 and CDR2 (germline): SGHRS, YFSETQ. The CDR3 has 17 amino acids. V lost 4 bases to trimming and J lost 4 bases, with 23 bases between them. The CDR3 reads CASSVGTAGYKGETQYF. The CDR3 DNA reads TGCGCCAGCAGCGTCGGGACGGCGGGATATAAAGGAGAGACCCAGTACTTC.

The rearrangement joins TRBV28 to TRBJ1-5; a possible D gene is TRBD1 (5 bases). The CDR3 totals 17 residues. Trimming took off 5 bases at V and 2 bases at J, with 19 bases between the two ends. CDR1 and CDR2 (germline): MDHEN, SYDVKM. This CDR3 is CASSKDGGRGGNQPQHF. The DNA of the CDR3 is TGTGCCAGCAGTAAGGACGGGGGGAGAGGGGGCAATCAGCCCCAGCATTTT.

This clone was seen a handful of times. J is TRBJ1-1 and V is TRBV7-8; 8 nucleotides match TRBD1. The ends lost 3 bases at V and 4 bases at J; junction bases unmatched: 13. Germline V gene sequence: CDR1 SGHVS, CDR2 FQNEAQ. The CDR3 runs to 17 residues. The CDR3: CASSFKTWTGLGTEAFF. DNA for the CDR3: TGTGCCAGCAGCTTTAAGACCTGGACAGGGCTGGGCACTGAAGCTTTCTTT.

This chain uses TRBV6-1 with TRBJ2-5, with D maybe TRBD1 (7 bases). Trimming removed 5 bases from V and 5 bases from J, with 15 bases in between. The CDR3 contains 14 residues. Per germline, CDR1 MNHNS and CDR2 SASEGT. CDR3 sequence: CASSRDRDLETQYF. Written as DNA, the CDR3 is TGTGCCAGCAGTAGAGACAGGGACTTGGAGACCCAGTACTTC.

The chain employs TRBV6-1 and TRBJ2-7; D is perhaps TRBD2 (6 bases). In germline, CDR1 is MNHNS, CDR2 SASEGT. The CDR3 contains 13 residues. V was shortened by 2 bases and J by 5 bases, with 10 bases between the two germline ends. CDR3 sequence: CASSEWGEDEQYV. CDR3 nucleotide sequence: TGTGCCAGCAGTGAATGGGGGGAAGACGAGCAGTACGTC.

V and J are TRBV28 and TRBJ1-2; D gene ambiguous. Germline V lookup: CDR1 MDHEN, CDR2 SYDVKM. The CDR3 consists of 14 residues. Trimming stripped 5 bases from V and 4 bases from J, with 14 bases between. CDR3 residues: CASSTLVNSYGYTF. Written as DNA, the CDR3 is TGTGCCAGCAGTACCCTCGTGAATAGCTATGGCTACACCTTC.

This chain uses TRBV18 with TRBJ2-6, with D possibly being TRBD2 (6 bases). Germline V gene lookup returns CDR1 KGHSH and CDR2 LQKENI. The length of the CDR3 is 17 residues. The V end lost 4 bases, the J end lost 3 bases, and 16 bases lay between the germline ends. The CDR3 here is CASSRRGPEYGANVLTF. DNA of the CDR3: TGTGCCAGCTCACGGCGGGGTCCTGAGTATGGGGCCAACGTCCTGACTTTC. The full variable domain, its missing parts supplied by reference TRBV18 and TRBJ2-6, is NAGVMQNPRHLVRRRGQEARLRCSPMKGHSHVYWYRQLPEEGLKFMVYLQKENIIDESGMPKERFSAEFPKEGPSILRIQQVVRGDSAAYFCASSRRGPEYGANVLTFGAGSRLTVL.

The genes are TRBV6-5 and TRBJ2-1; D is ambiguous. Trimming shortened V by 5 bases and J by 4 bases, and 9 bases separated the two germline ends. The CDR3 has 13 residues. Germline lookup yields CDR1 MNHEY and CDR2 SVGAGI. This CDR3 reads CASSRDLYNEQFF. For the CDR3, the DNA is TGTGCCAGCAGTCGAGACTTGTACAATGAGCAGTTCTTC.

The chain has TRBV6-6 and TRBJ2-5, with TRBD1 matching 7 bases. V dropped 10 bases and J dropped 5; count of bases not matched to a gene: 16. Germline assignment: CDR1 MNHNY and CDR2 SVGAGI (reference sequence). This CDR3 comprises 15 residues. CDR3 bases: TGTGCCACCAGATCCCGGGGACAGCGTGCGGAGACCCAGTACTTC. Translated: CATRSRGQRAETQYF.